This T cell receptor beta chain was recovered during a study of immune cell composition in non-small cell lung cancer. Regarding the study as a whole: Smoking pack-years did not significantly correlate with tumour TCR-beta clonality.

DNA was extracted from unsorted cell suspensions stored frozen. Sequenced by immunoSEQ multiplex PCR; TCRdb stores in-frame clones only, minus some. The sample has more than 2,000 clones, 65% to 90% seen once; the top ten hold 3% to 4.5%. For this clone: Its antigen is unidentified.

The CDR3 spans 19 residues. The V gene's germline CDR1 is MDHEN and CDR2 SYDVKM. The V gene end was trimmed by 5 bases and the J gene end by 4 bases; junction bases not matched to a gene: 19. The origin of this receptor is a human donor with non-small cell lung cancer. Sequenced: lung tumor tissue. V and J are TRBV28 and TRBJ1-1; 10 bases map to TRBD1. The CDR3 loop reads CASSTSRIGTGVSSTEAFF. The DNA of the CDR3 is TGTGCCAGCAGTACCTCTAGGATCGGGACAGGGGTGTCGAGCACTGAAGCTTTCTTT.